Listed below are T cell receptor beta chains from one sample, sequenced in a study of OX40 agonist ivuxolimab in advanced cancers. Sequencing used immunoSEQ multiplex PCR; TCRdb keeps in-frame clones, though not all of them. The sample records tens of thousands of clones, 70% to 90% being singletons. This specimen was CD4+ or CD8+ T cells sorted from blood, taken in a trial of the OX40 agonist ivuxolimab. These receptors originate from an adult with an advanced solid tumor such as melanoma, head and neck, liver or kidney cancer. Both conserved end residues are part of each CDR3. The order of the fields is J gene, V gene, CDR3 protein.

J gene: TRBJ1-2
V gene: TRBV4-3
CDR3 protein: CASSQDRRISYGYTF

J gene: TRBJ1-4
V gene: TRBV7-9
CDR3 protein: CASSLGANEKLFF

J gene: TRBJ2-7
V gene: TRBV5-6
CDR3 protein: CASSPGGQGYRYEQYF

J gene: TRBJ2-5
V gene: TRBV9
CDR3 protein: CASSLIGTPAVETQYF

J gene: TRBJ1-2
V gene: TRBV15
CDR3 protein: CATSREARENYGYTF

J gene: TRBJ2-6
V gene: TRBV19
CDR3 protein: CASRDRSGANVLTF

J gene: TRBJ1-2
V gene: TRBV27
CDR3 protein: CASSPTDRSNYGYTF

J gene: TRBJ1-5
V gene: TRBV19
CDR3 protein: CASSTPPGQGFWIHQPQHF

J gene: TRBJ1-1
V gene: TRBV7-9
CDR3 protein: CASSIPGHHEAFF

J gene: TRBJ2-4
V gene: TRBV4-1
CDR3 protein: CASSQDRDPVGKNIQYF

J gene: TRBJ1-2
V gene: TRBV25-1
CDR3 protein: CASSGQGALHIYGYTF

J gene: TRBJ2-7
V gene: TRBV5-6
CDR3 protein: CASSYPGQGIYEQYF

J gene: TRBJ1-2
V gene: TRBV27
CDR3 protein: CASKSGTELPYGYTF

J gene: TRBJ2-7
V gene: TRBV19
CDR3 protein: CASSRDGTPWEQYF

J gene: TRBJ2-7
V gene: TRBV19
CDR3 protein: CASSPTGQGHEQYF

J gene: TRBJ1-1
V gene: TRBV9
CDR3 protein: CASSLSGNGNTEAFF

J gene: TRBJ2-3
V gene: TRBV4-3
CDR3 protein: CASSQDLHNGGAVDTQYF

J gene: TRBJ1-2
V gene: TRBV19
CDR3 protein: CASSIARGGYTF

J gene: TRBJ1-5
V gene: TRBV19
CDR3 protein: CASSMEVWQPQHF

J gene: TRBJ2-7
V gene: TRBV27
CDR3 protein: CASSYTDSSSYEQYF

J gene: TRBJ2-5
V gene: TRBV7-8
CDR3 protein: CASLAAAQETQYF

J gene: TRBJ2-2
V gene: TRBV7-9
CDR3 protein: CASSVRLAGLNTGELFF

J gene: TRBJ1-5
V gene: TRBV5-6
CDR3 protein: CASSYSNQPQHF

J gene: TRBJ2-3
V gene: TRBV4-2
CDR3 protein: CASSQSAGGTDTQYF

J gene: TRBJ1-3
V gene: TRBV9
CDR3 protein: CASSVGGGDEYGNTIYF

J gene: TRBJ1-6
V gene: TRBV11-2
CDR3 protein: CASSSWGELNSPLHF

J gene: TRBJ1-4
V gene: TRBV7-6
CDR3 protein: CASSLYPDGGEKLFF

J gene: TRBJ2-2
V gene: TRBV9
CDR3 protein: CASSAEGTGELFF

J gene: TRBJ2-5
V gene: TRBV29-1
CDR3 protein: CSVEVSGETQYF

J gene: TRBJ2-1
V gene: TRBV9
CDR3 protein: CASSVAGGGYNEQFF

J gene: TRBJ2-5
V gene: TRBV19
CDR3 protein: CASSTGQGSKETQYF

J gene: TRBJ1-3
V gene: TRBV11-3
CDR3 protein: CASSLRGPGNTIYF

J gene: TRBJ2-7
V gene: TRBV11-1
CDR3 protein: CASSLGTQGYEQYF

J gene: TRBJ1-5
V gene: TRBV19
CDR3 protein: CASKTGISSNQPQHF

J gene: TRBJ2-7
V gene: TRBV6-6
CDR3 protein: CASSYSRQSYEQYF

J gene: TRBJ2-1
V gene: TRBV9
CDR3 protein: CASSVADRANEQFF

J gene: TRBJ1-4
V gene: TRBV28
CDR3 protein: CASNPNRDSYEKLFF

J gene: TRBJ1-1
V gene: TRBV7-2
CDR3 protein: CASSLGYTEAFF

J gene: TRBJ1-1
V gene: TRBV27
CDR3 protein: CASSLTGTEAFF

J gene: TRBJ1-2
V gene: TRBV28
CDR3 protein: CASDRADYGYTF

J gene: TRBJ2-5
V gene: TRBV13
CDR3 protein: CASSLAGHLQETQYF

J gene: TRBJ2-7
V gene: TRBV5-1
CDR3 protein: CASRLTESYEQYF

J gene: TRBJ1-1
V gene: TRBV13
CDR3 protein: CASSLGGPGTGARSTEAFF

J gene: TRBJ1-3
V gene: TRBV5-5
CDR3 protein: CASSLEAVYTIYF

J gene: TRBJ1-2
V gene: TRBV19
CDR3 protein: CASSIRISETGRFNYGYTF

J gene: TRBJ2-3
V gene: TRBV7-2
CDR3 protein: CASSTYTDTQYF

J gene: TRBJ1-5
V gene: TRBV27
CDR3 protein: CASSLDRLGNQPQHF

J gene: TRBJ2-2
V gene: TRBV9
CDR3 protein: CASSVARGGTDRNTGELFF

J gene: TRBJ2-7
V gene: TRBV25-1
CDR3 protein: CASRGLGGGYEQYF

J gene: TRBJ1-5
V gene: TRBV5-6
CDR3 protein: CASSLASEGNQPQHF

J gene: TRBJ2-7
V gene: TRBV5-1
CDR3 protein: CASTPSGSYEQYF

J gene: TRBJ2-3
V gene: TRBV5-1
CDR3 protein: CASSLEGQGTDTQYF

J gene: TRBJ1-1
V gene: TRBV28
CDR3 protein: CASWSLGGVDTEAFF